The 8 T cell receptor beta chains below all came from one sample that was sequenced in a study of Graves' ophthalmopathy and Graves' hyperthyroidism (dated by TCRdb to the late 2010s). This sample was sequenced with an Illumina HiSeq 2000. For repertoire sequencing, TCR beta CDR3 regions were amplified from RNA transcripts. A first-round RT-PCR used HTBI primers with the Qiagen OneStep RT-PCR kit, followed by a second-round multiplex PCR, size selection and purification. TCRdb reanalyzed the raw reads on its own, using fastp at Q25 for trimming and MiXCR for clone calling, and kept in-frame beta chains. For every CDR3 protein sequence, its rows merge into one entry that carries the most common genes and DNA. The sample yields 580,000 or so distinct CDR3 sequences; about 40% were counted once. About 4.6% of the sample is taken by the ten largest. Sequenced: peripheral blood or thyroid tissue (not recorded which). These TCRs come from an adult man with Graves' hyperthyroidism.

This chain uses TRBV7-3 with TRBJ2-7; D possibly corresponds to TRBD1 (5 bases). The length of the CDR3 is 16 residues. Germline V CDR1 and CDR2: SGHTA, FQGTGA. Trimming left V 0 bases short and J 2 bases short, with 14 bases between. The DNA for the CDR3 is TGTGCCAGCAGCTTAACGTCAGGTGGGGCTCCCTACGAGCAGTACTTC. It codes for CASSLTSGGAPYEQYF.

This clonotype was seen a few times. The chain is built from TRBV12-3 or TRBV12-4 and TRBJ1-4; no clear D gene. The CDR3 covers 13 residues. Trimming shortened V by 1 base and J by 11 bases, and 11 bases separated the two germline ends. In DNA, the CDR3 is TGTGCCAGCAGTTTAGACAGCCTAAGGAAACTGTTTTTT. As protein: CASSLDSLRKLFF.

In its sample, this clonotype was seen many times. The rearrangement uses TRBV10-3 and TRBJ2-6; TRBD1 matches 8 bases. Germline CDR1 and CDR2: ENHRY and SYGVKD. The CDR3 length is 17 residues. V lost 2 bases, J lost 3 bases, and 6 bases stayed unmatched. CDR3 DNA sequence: TGTGCCATCAGTGAGGCGTCAGGGGGCCTTGGGGCCAACGTCCTGACTTTC. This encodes CAISEASGGLGANVLTF.

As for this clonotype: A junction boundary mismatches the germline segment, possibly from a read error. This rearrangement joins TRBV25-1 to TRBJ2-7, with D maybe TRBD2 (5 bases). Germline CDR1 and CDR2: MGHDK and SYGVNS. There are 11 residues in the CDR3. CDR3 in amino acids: CAGSERNEQYF. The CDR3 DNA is TGTGCCGGCAGTGAGCGGAACGAGCAATACTTC.

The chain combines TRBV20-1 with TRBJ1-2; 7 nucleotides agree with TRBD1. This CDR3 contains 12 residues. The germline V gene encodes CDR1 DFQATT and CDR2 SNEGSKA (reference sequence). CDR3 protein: CTPGGTFYGYTF. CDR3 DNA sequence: TGCACTCCAGGGGGGACCTTCTATGGCTACACCTTC.

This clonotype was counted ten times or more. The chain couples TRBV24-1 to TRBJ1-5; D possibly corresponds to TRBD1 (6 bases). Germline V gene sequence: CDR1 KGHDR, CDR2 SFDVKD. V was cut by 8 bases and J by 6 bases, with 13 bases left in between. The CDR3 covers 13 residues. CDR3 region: CATNQGSSQPQHF. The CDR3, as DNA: TGTGCCACCAATCAGGGGTCAAGTCAGCCCCAGCATTTT.

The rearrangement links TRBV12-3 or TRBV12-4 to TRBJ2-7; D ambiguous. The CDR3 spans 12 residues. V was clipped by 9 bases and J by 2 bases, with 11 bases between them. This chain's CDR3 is CASQDGTYEQYF. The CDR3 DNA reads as TGTGCCAGTCAGGACGGTACCTACGAGCAGTACTTC.

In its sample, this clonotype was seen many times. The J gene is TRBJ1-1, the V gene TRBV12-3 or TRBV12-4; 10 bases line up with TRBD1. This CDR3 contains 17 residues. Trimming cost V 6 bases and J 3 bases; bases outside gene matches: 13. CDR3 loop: CASSPRGDRGTDTEAFF. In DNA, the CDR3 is TGTGCCAGCAGCCCCCGCGGGGACAGGGGAACGGACACTGAAGCTTTCTTT.